This passage covers 21 T cell receptor beta chains from one sample sequenced in a study of blood T cell repertoires in COVID-19 (dated by TCRdb to the early 2020s). Libraries were constructed by the immunoSEQ multiplex PCR assay. The table comes from immuneACCESS by way of TCRdb, which keeps in-frame sequences with V and J called. Part of the clones is missing from these tables; in studies checked, under half for an unresolved V gene and the rest for unknown reasons. The sample contains approximately 220,000 clones, approximately 81% of them found a single time. The ten top clones hold 6% to 9.5% of the sample. Sequencing was done on a sample of peripheral blood. These receptors all stem from a woman aged 80 or over with acute or convalescent COVID-19.

The chain recombines TRBV15 with TRBJ2-2; no clear D gene. The CDR3 is made up of 15 amino acids. The germline V and J ends were trimmed by 5 bases and 1 base, with 11 bases remaining between them. Germline loops: CDR1 LNHNV, CDR2 YYDKDF (reference sequence). CDR3 amino acids: CATSSDRLNTGELFF. The DNA for the CDR3 is TGTGCCACCAGCTCCGACCGACTGAACACCGGGGAGCTGTTTTTT. Looking up the rest from reference TRBV15 and TRBJ2-2 gives the full variable domain: DAMVIQNPRYQVTQFGKPVTLSCSQTLNHNVMYWYQQKSSQAPKLLFHYYDKDFNNEADTPDNFQSRRPNTSFCFLDIRSPGLGDTAMYLCATSSDRLNTGELFFGEGSRLTVL.

The chain uses TRBV5-4 and TRBJ2-7, with TRBD1 matching 10 bases. The V and J ends lost 2 bases and 2 bases, in that order; junction bases with no gene match: 1. This CDR3 has 14 amino acids. The germline gives CDR1 SGHNT, CDR2 YYREEE (reference sequence). The CDR3 nucleotides read TGTGCCAGCAGCTTCGGGACAGGGGCCTACGAGCAGTACTTC. Translating gives CASSFGTGAYEQYF.

V usage is TRBV7-2 and J usage is TRBJ2-3; 8 nucleotides match TRBD2. The length of the CDR3 is 17 residues. Germline CDR1 SGHTA, CDR2 FQGNSA. J lost 0 bases, V lost 5 bases, and 10 bases had no gene match. The CDR3 is CASSPRGLAGSTDTQYF. For the CDR3, the DNA is TGTGCCAGCAGCCCCAGAGGGCTAGCGGGTAGCACAGATACGCAGTATTTT. Full variable domain (outside the CDR3, taken from reference TRBV7-2 and TRBJ2-3): GAGVSQSPSNKVTEKGKDVELRCDPISGHTALYWYRQSLGQGLEFLIYFQGNSAPDKSGLPSDRFSAERTGGSVSTLTIQRTQQEDSAVYLCASSPRGLAGSTDTQYFGPGTRLTVL.

The genes are TRBV28 and TRBJ1-1; D may be TRBD1 (6 bases). Germline lookup yields CDR1 MDHEN and CDR2 SYDVKM. With 1 base removed from V and 0 bases from J, the gap between germline ends came to 18 bases. This CDR3 region has 18 residues. The CDR3 DNA reads TGTGCCAGCAGTTTATCCTCAGGCATACAGGGAATGAACACTGAAGCTTTCTTT. Protein: CASSLSSGIQGMNTEAFF.

The CDR3: CSVDIPRQGTYEQYF. In DNA form, the CDR3 reads TGCAGCGTTGACATTCCGAGACAGGGGACCTACGAGCAGTACTTC. The J gene is TRBJ2-7, the V gene TRBV29-1; TRBD1 aligns across 8 bases. Germline trimming cut 3 bases from V and 2 bases from J; bases unmatched to any gene: 9. The length of the CDR3 is 15 residues. Germline loops: CDR1 SQVTM, CDR2 ANQGSEA.

The rearrangement uses TRBV2 and TRBJ1-5, with a tentative D call TRBD1 (5 bases). The germline gives CDR1 SNHLY, CDR2 FYNNEI. V was pared by 6 bases and J by 4 bases, with 28 bases between. The CDR3 is made up of 19 amino acids. The CDR3, as DNA: TGTGCCAGCAGATCCTTCAGAGGGGCGGAGGGTTTGGGAAATCAGCCCCAGCATTTT. This translates into CASRSFRGAEGLGNQPQHF.

The chain links TRBV7-2 to TRBJ2-7; 7 nucleotides line up with TRBD1. Germline CDR1 is SGHTA and CDR2 is FQGNSA. The length of the CDR3 is 15 residues. J was trimmed by 3 bases and V by 3 bases; bases with no gene match: 8. In DNA form, the CDR3 reads TGTGCCAGCAGCTTGTGGGGGACAGATAACTACGAGCAGTACTTC. Its translation is CASSLWGTDNYEQYF. Together with reference TRBV7-2 and TRBJ2-7, the CDR3 gives the full variable domain: GAGVSQSPSNKVTEKGKDVELRCDPISGHTALYWYRQSLGQGLEFLIYFQGNSAPDKSGLPSDRFSAERTGGSVSTLTIQRTQQEDSAVYLCASSLWGTDNYEQYFGPGTRLTVT.

The gene calls are TRBV11-2 and TRBJ1-1; unclear D gene. Germline CDR1 is SGHAT and CDR2 is FQNNGV. V was clipped by 0 bases and J by 1 base, with 6 bases between them. This CDR3 has 14 amino acids. The chain's CDR3 is CASSLDDWNTEAFF. Written as DNA, the CDR3 is TGTGCCAGCAGCTTAGACGACTGGAACACTGAAGCTTTCTTT.

The CDR3 nucleotides are TGTGCCAGCAGCGTATCGGTGGGCAATCAGCCCCAGCATTTT. Translated: CASSVSVGNQPQHF. The chain joins TRBV9 to TRBJ1-5; no firm D call. The CDR3 has 14 residues. Per germline, CDR1 SGDLS and CDR2 YYNGEE. Deletions cut 1 base from V and 2 bases from J, with 7 bases between.

The rearrangement joins TRBV5-1 to TRBJ1-3; D not certain. Germline V CDR1 and CDR2: SGHRS, YFSETQ. Deletions cut 2 bases from V and 3 bases from J, with 18 bases between. The CDR3 is 17 residues long. CDR3 sequence (DNA): TGCGCCAGCAGCTTAGGAGGGCGGGAAACGCATGGAAACACCATATATTTT. Its protein product is CASSLGGRETHGNTIYF.

J is TRBJ2-7 and V is TRBV6-6; TRBD2 agrees at 7 bases. The germline V gene has CDR1 MNHNY and CDR2 SVGAGI (reference sequence). The CDR3 has 16 residues. Trimming at V came to 4 bases and at J to 5 bases, leaving 14 bases not matched to a gene. The CDR3 protein is CASSLPIGSGFNEQYF. CDR3 DNA sequence: TGTGCCAGCAGTTTACCCATTGGTAGCGGGTTCAACGAGCAGTACTTC.

The chain is built from TRBV23-1 and TRBJ1-3, with TRBD1 matching 7 bases. TRBV23-1 is known as an ORF, though its function is uncertain. V dropped 6 bases and J dropped 0; count of bases not matched to a gene: 14. The CDR3 length is 18 residues. This CDR3 is CASSPGFSGGRSGNTIYF. The CDR3 DNA sequence: TGCGCCAGCAGCCCCGGCTTTTCAGGGGGTCGCTCTGGAAACACCATATATTTT.

This clone has a handful of counts. The chain couples TRBV5-1 to TRBJ1-4; tentatively, D is TRBD1 (6 bases). V lost 2 bases, J lost 3 bases, and 11 bases lay in between. The CDR3 covers 15 residues. Per germline, CDR1 SGHRS and CDR2 YFSETQ. This chain's CDR3 is CASSFAGGPNEKLFF. The CDR3 nucleotides read TGCGCCAGCAGCTTCGCGGGGGGCCCTAATGAAAAACTGTTTTTT.

This chain links TRBV15 with TRBJ2-5, with 9 bases identical to TRBD2. Trimming cost V 6 bases and J 2 bases; bases outside gene matches: 4. The CDR3 is 14 residues long. Germline V lookup: CDR1 LNHNV, CDR2 YYDKDF (reference sequence). CDR3 in amino acids: CATRVAGEQETQYF. DNA for the CDR3: TGTGCCACCAGAGTAGCGGGAGAACAAGAGACCCAGTACTTC.

The chain recombines TRBV3-1 (or the pseudogene TRBV3-2) with TRBJ2-7; 9 positions agree with TRBD1. Germline V gene lookup returns CDR1 LGHDT and CDR2 YNNKEL (reference sequence). The V segment lost 4 bases and the J segment 2 bases; nucleotides outside the gene matches: 12. The CDR3 consists of 17 residues. CDR3 in amino acids: CASSLSFPGQGPYEQYF. CDR3 bases: TGTGCCAGCAGCCTATCCTTTCCGGGACAGGGACCCTACGAGCAGTACTTC.

V usage is TRBV9 and J usage is TRBJ1-2; 9 nucleotides align to TRBD1. The V gene's germline CDR1 is SGDLS and CDR2 YYNGEE. CDR3 length: 21 amino acids. Trimming cost V 6 bases and J 3 bases; bases outside gene matches: 27. The CDR3 region is CASTPASLTRDRVSIDYGYTF. The CDR3 coding sequence is TGTGCCAGCACCCCCGCTTCCCTAACCCGGGACAGGGTATCGATCGACTATGGCTACACCTTC. Drawing the rest from reference TRBV9 and TRBJ1-2, the complete variable domain is DSGVTQTPKHLITATGQRVTLRCSPRSGDLSVYWYQQSLDQGLQFLIQYYNGEERAKGNILERFSAQQFPDLHSELNLSSLELGDSALYFCASTPASLTRDRVSIDYGYTFGSGTRLTVV.

The chain employs TRBV5-1 and TRBJ2-7, with 10 bases matching TRBD2. Germline CDR1 and CDR2: SGHRS and YFSETQ. The CDR3 contains 17 residues. V shed 0 bases and J 0 bases; nucleotides not matched to a gene: 6. The CDR3 DNA sequence: TGCGCCAGCAGCTTGGATCTAGCGGGAGTAGGCTCCTACGAGCAGTACTTC. As protein: CASSLDLAGVGSYEQYF.

The chain has TRBV4-2 and TRBJ1-1; tentatively, D is TRBD1 (5 bases). The CDR3 totals 14 residues. The V and J ends lost 1 base and 5 bases respectively, with 11 bases between them. Germline V gene sequence: CDR1 LGHNA, CDR2 YNFKEQ. For the CDR3, the DNA is TGTGCCAGCAGCCAAGGGCAGGGAGGGACTGAAGCTTTCTTT. Protein: CASSQGQGGTEAFF.

The V and J genes are TRBV7-9 and TRBJ2-3; possibly TRBD2 for D (6 bases). Germline CDR1 and CDR2: SEHNR and FQNEAQ (reference sequence). Trimming took 2 bases from V and 2 from J, leaving 14 bases between them. CDR3 length equals 16 residues. CDR3 amino acids: CASSLPRGLDTDTQYF. For the CDR3, the DNA is TGTGCCAGCAGCTTACCGCGGGGCCTCGACACAGATACGCAGTATTTT.

The chain combines TRBV23-1 with TRBJ2-3, with 9 bases identical to TRBD1. TRBV23-1 is reported as an ORF; its role is uncertain. V shed 6 bases, J shed 2 bases, and the junction held 15 bases outside the gene matches. The length of the CDR3 is 18 residues. The CDR3 bases are TGCGCCAGCAGACTCTCCCTTTCACAGGGGGCGCACACAGATACGCAGTATTTT. This codes for CASRLSLSQGAHTDTQYF.

The chain joins TRBV9 to TRBJ2-2; D is perhaps TRBD1 (5 bases). CDR3 length equals 16 residues. Looked up from germline, CDR1 is SGDLS and CDR2 is YYNGEE. V was shortened by 0 bases and J by 2 bases, with 11 bases between the two germline ends. The CDR3 loop is CASSVGSTANTGELFF. In DNA, the CDR3 is TGTGCCAGCAGCGTAGGTTCGACAGCAAACACCGGGGAGCTGTTTTTT.